The 15 T cell receptor beta chains in this list originate from one sample, sequenced in a study of regulatory T cells in long-lasting Graves disease. Time point of the sample: persistent/refractory GD, antithyroid drugs over 5 years with positive TRAb. RNA isolated from PBMCs was used to make the TCR library. HTBI primers from iRepertoire and Arm-PCR of CDR3 regions yielded the TCR beta libraries. Each CDR3 protein is one row after TCRdb ran MiXCR on the multiplex PCR reads. This table has 400,000 or so distinct CDR3 sequences, under 25% appearing once. Sequences were derived from peripheral blood mononuclear cells (PBMCs), sampled when the disease was refractory, from a patient treated with antithyroid drugs. These receptors all stem from a female donor with Graves disease.

The CDR3 reads CASTVGSEQFF. CDR3 nucleotides: TGTGCCAGCACTGTAGGAAGTGAGCAGTTCTTC. The rearrangement links TRBV7-2 to TRBJ2-5; D gene uncertain. Gene TRBJ2-1 matches the end of the DNA better, so the J call may be wrong. Looked up from germline, CDR1 is SGHTA and CDR2 is FQGNSA. This CDR3 has 11 residues.

The genes are TRBV7-2 and TRBJ2-4; a possible D gene is TRBD2 (6 bases). Germline CDR1 is SGHTA and CDR2 is FQGNSA. Trimming cost V 0 bases and J 16 bases, with 16 bases left between them. CDR3 length equals 13 residues. In DNA, the CDR3 is TGTGCCAGCAGCTTAGCGTTGGGGGGAAGGATATACTTC. This codes for CASSLALGGRIYF.

CDR3 nucleotides: TGTGCCAGCAGTGTGGGACAGGGGCCGGGGGTCTCTGGGGCCAACGTCCTGACTTTC. Protein product: CASSVGQGPGVSGANVLTF. This chain uses TRBV28 with TRBJ2-6; 10 bases align to TRBD1. V lost 5 bases, J lost 0 bases, and 10 bases stayed unmatched. CDR3 length equals 19 residues. CDR1 and CDR2 (germline): MDHEN, SYDVKM.

The rearrangement uses TRBV18 and TRBJ2-7; D perhaps matches TRBD1 (6 bases). V gave up 6 bases and J gave up 6 bases, with 18 bases separating them. CDR1 is KGHSH and CDR2 is LQKENI in the germline V gene. There are 14 residues in the CDR3. The CDR3 loop reads CASSPPPDRREQYF. The CDR3 region has the DNA TGTGCCAGCTCTCCCCCCCCGGACAGACGCGAGCAGTACTTC.

This clonotype was counted ten times or more. The chain joins TRBV28 to TRBJ1-2; the D is unclear. V was clipped by 2 bases and J by 8 bases, with 21 bases between them. CDR3 size: 16 residues. Germline assignment: CDR1 MDHEN and CDR2 SYDVKM. The CDR3, as DNA: TGTGCCAGCAGTTTAGGGTTAACACCTCCAAAAACGGGCTACACCTTC. Protein: CASSLGLTPPKTGYTF.

The chain is built from TRBV2 and TRBJ2-3; D might be TRBD2 (5 bases). This CDR3 is 15 amino acids long. V shed 4 bases and J shed 1 base, with 12 bases lying between them. Germline V gene sequence: CDR1 SNHLY, CDR2 FYNNEI. The CDR3 sequence: CASSASGDRTDTQYF. For the CDR3, the DNA is TGTGCCAGCAGTGCGAGCGGAGACCGCACAGATACGCAGTATTTT.

This clonotype showed up just a few times. This chain uses TRBV5-1 with TRBJ2-7; D is unresolved. V gave up 7 bases and J gave up 3 bases, with 26 bases separating them. CDR3 length: 17 amino acids. Germline V gene sequence: CDR1 SGHRS, CDR2 YFSETQ. The chain's CDR3 is CASRAETGSLAYYEQYF. In DNA, the CDR3 is TGCGCCAGCCGTGCTGAGACCGGGTCTCTTGCTTACTACGAGCAGTACTTC.

This rearrangement joins TRBV7-9 to TRBJ1-6; perhaps TRBD1 as D (6 bases). With 4 bases removed from V and 8 bases from J, the gap between germline ends came to 12 bases. The germline V gene encodes CDR1 SEHNR and CDR2 FQNEAQ (reference sequence). The CDR3 length is 14 residues. Written as DNA, the CDR3 is TGTGCCAGCAGCTACGACAGGCGGGATTCACCCCTCCACTTT. Its protein is CASSYDRRDSPLHF.

The rearrangement uses TRBV2 and TRBJ2-2; D might be TRBD1 (5 bases). CDR1 is SNHLY and CDR2 is FYNNEI in the germline V gene. Trimming removed 0 bases at V and 4 bases at J, with 9 bases between. The CDR3 has 15 amino acids. The DNA for the CDR3 is TGTGCCAGCAGTGAAGCTCCAGGGTCCACCGGGGAGCTGTTTTTT. Protein product: CASSEAPGSTGELFF.

This clonotype was picked up many times. The chain carries TRBV6-2 or TRBV6-3 and TRBJ2-5; 12 nucleotides agree with TRBD1. The germline V gene encodes CDR1 MNHEY and CDR2 SVGEGT. V shed 2 bases and J 4 bases; nucleotides not matched to a gene: 5. The CDR3 has 16 residues. Here the CDR3 reads CASSYGTGGAGETQYF. In nucleotides, the CDR3 is TGTGCCAGCAGTTACGGGACAGGGGGCGCGGGAGAGACCCAGTACTTC.

This clonotype was counted many times. This chain connects TRBV24-1 to TRBJ1-1; possibly TRBD1 for D (5 bases). Germline V gives CDR1 KGHDR, CDR2 SFDVKD. The CDR3 spans 15 residues. The germline V and J ends were trimmed by 8 bases and 4 bases, with 19 bases remaining between them. In nucleotides, the CDR3 is TGTGCCACCAATAATACCGGACACCCGGGCACTGAAGCTTTCTTT. Amino acid sequence: CATNNTGHPGTEAFF.

The chain recombines TRBV20-1 with TRBJ2-5; 12 bases map to TRBD2. The CDR3 loop spans 14 amino acids. J gave up 6 bases and V 7 bases, and 9 bases lay outside the gene matches. Germline V gene data show CDR1 as DFQATT and CDR2 as SNEGSKA (reference sequence). This chain's CDR3 is CSGETSGSFKTQYF. CDR3 DNA sequence: TGCAGTGGAGAGACTAGCGGGAGTTTTAAGACCCAGTACTTC.

This clonotype was found many times. The chain uses TRBV10-3 and TRBJ1-5; no clear D gene. The germline gives CDR1 ENHRY, CDR2 SYGVKD. The germline V and J ends were trimmed by 4 bases and 3 bases, with 13 bases remaining between them. CDR3 length: 15 residues. The CDR3 bases are TGTGCCATCAGTGTAAAGGAGAAGGACAATCAGCCCCAGCATTTT. This gives the protein CAISVKEKDNQPQHF.

The chain couples TRBV5-1 to TRBJ1-5, with 7 positions matching TRBD1. V lost 0 bases and J lost 9; bases outside the gene matches: 6. Germline V gene lookup returns CDR1 SGHRS and CDR2 YFSETQ. The CDR3 length is 14 residues. The CDR3 loop is CASSLDGRTGPQHF. The CDR3 DNA reads TGCGCCAGCAGCTTGGACGGGAGGACAGGGCCCCAGCATTTT.

This clonotype has just a few counts. The V and J genes are TRBV20-1 and TRBJ2-7; 11 positions agree with TRBD2. This CDR3 has 14 residues. The germline CDR1 and CDR2 sequences are DFQATT and SNEGSKA (reference sequence). V dropped 4 bases and J dropped 3; count of bases not matched to a gene: 5. The DNA for the CDR3 is TGCAGTGCTACGCCCGGGACTAGCGGCTACGAGCAGTACTTC. Translating it yields CSATPGTSGYEQYF.